This TCR beta chain came from a study of Ad26.COV2.S vaccination and SARS-CoV-2 variants. Notes on the study in general: Recipients of either vaccine or placebo displayed similar breadth of non-spike TCRs.

To note about this clone: What it recognizes is unknown.

Stated treatment: roughly 18 received Ad26.COV2.S at low or high dose, single or two shots; several received placebo; per-sample allocation not given. After the first vaccine or placebo injection, samples were drawn on day 63. The donor's status was that of an adult aged 18-55 years in Boston. Looked up from germline, CDR1 is KGHSH and CDR2 is LQKENI. This CDR3 comprises 19 residues. Trimming stripped 4 bases from V and 9 bases from J, with 31 bases between. Profiling relied on immunoSEQ multiplex PCR, and the TCRdb table lists in-frame clones only, not all of them. The sample consists of hundreds of thousands of clones, roughly 90% of them appearing once.

The receptor was isolated from a person aged 18 to 59 who received the Ad26.COV2.S COVID-19 vaccine or a placebo. The rearrangement uses TRBV18 and TRBJ2-1; D perhaps matches TRBD1 (5 bases). The sample in question was peripheral blood, obtained in a trial of Ad26.COV2.S vaccine versus placebo. CDR3 sequence reads: CASSLSQIDSSAQGSEQFF. CDR3 DNA sequence: TGTGCCAGCTCACTTTCTCAAATCGACAGTTCAGCGCAGGGCAGTGAGCAGTTCTTC. The whole variable domain, filled in from reference TRBV18 and TRBJ2-1, reads NAGVMQNPRHLVRRRGQEARLRCSPMKGHSHVYWYRQLPEEGLKFMVYLQKENIIDESGMPKERFSAEFPKEGPSILRIQQVVRGDSAAYFCASSLSQIDSSAQGSEQFFGPGTRLTVL.